The 26 T cell receptor beta chains below were found in one sample sequenced in a study of OX40 agonist ivuxolimab in advanced cancers. Sequenced by immunoSEQ multiplex PCR; TCRdb stores in-frame clones only, minus some. The table includes about 52,000 clones, 75% to 90% detected once. Sequencing was performed on CD4+ or CD8+ T cells sorted from blood, taken in a trial of the OX40 agonist ivuxolimab. The receptors here all came from an adult with an advanced solid tumor such as melanoma, head and neck, liver or kidney cancer.

This clone has only a few counts. This sequence joins TRBV7-3 and TRBJ2-2, with 10 positions matching TRBD2. The germline gives CDR1 SGHTA, CDR2 FQGTGA. This CDR3 is 16 amino acids long. V dropped 5 bases and J dropped 6; count of bases not matched to a gene: 9. The CDR3 spells CASSEAGGLIPGELFF. CDR3 in DNA: TGTGCCAGCAGCGAAGCGGGGGGGTTGATCCCCGGGGAGCTGTTTTTT.

The V call is TRBV7-9, the J call TRBJ1-4; 7 bases match TRBD1. The CDR3 has 15 residues. CDR1 SEHNR and CDR2 FQNEAQ come from the germline V gene (reference sequence). V dropped 5 bases and J dropped 6; count of bases not matched to a gene: 9. The chain's CDR3 is CASSLQGGADEKLFF. CDR3 sequence (DNA): TGTGCCAGCAGCCTTCAGGGGGGGGCTGATGAAAAACTGTTTTTT.

This rearrangement joins TRBV15 to TRBJ1-5; a possible D gene is TRBD1 (5 bases). The CDR3 contains 14 residues. V was pared by 3 bases and J by 0 bases, with 6 bases between. CDR1 and CDR2 (germline): LNHNV, YYDKDF (reference sequence). The CDR3 is CATSSRDSNQPQHF. Written as DNA, the CDR3 is TGTGCCACCAGCAGCAGGGATAGCAATCAGCCCCAGCATTTT. The variable domain in full, completed from reference TRBV15 and TRBJ1-5, reads DAMVIQNPRYQVTQFGKPVTLSCSQTLNHNVMYWYQQKSSQAPKLLFHYYDKDFNNEADTPDNFQSRRPNTSFCFLDIRSPGLGDTAMYLCATSSRDSNQPQHFGDGTRLSIL.

The chain joins TRBV19 to TRBJ2-6, with a possible D match to TRBD1 (5 bases). The CDR3 totals 17 residues. Germline V gene data show CDR1 as LNHDA and CDR2 as SQIVND (reference sequence). Trimming stripped 11 bases from V and 2 bases from J, with 22 bases between. This CDR3 reads CASSILQAPTGANVLTF. The CDR3 DNA sequence: TGTGCCTCCAGCATTTTACAGGCCCCGACTGGGGCCAACGTCCTGACTTTC. Looking up the rest from reference TRBV19 and TRBJ2-6 gives the full variable domain: DGGITQSPKYLFRKEGQNVTLSCEQNLNHDAMYWYRQDPGQGLRLIYYSQIVNDFQKGDIAEGYSVSREKKESFPLTVTSAQKNPTAFYLCASSILQAPTGANVLTFGAGSRLTVL.

The count of this clone is one. The J gene is TRBJ2-3, the V gene TRBV9, with TRBD2 matching over 12 bases. The CDR3 is made up of 16 amino acids. The germline V gene encodes CDR1 SGDLS and CDR2 YYNGEE. Losses at the gene ends were 4 bases for V and 7 bases for J; bases not matched to a gene: 10. DNA of the CDR3: TGTGCCAGCAGCCTATGGACTAGCGGGGTGGAAAATACGCAGTATTTT. Its protein is CASSLWTSGVENTQYF.

The CDR3 DNA follows: TGTGCCAGCAGCGTAGCTGGAGCGGGGGGAAATGAGCAGTTCTTC. Its translation: CASSVAGAGGNEQFF. This chain links TRBV9 with TRBJ2-1; 9 positions agree with TRBD2. This CDR3 spans 15 amino acids. V gave up 0 bases and J gave up 7 bases; unmatched junction bases: 5. From germline, CDR1 is SGDLS and CDR2 YYNGEE. Full variable domain (outside the CDR3, taken from reference TRBV9 and TRBJ2-1): DSGVTQTPKHLITATGQRVTLRCSPRSGDLSVYWYQQSLDQGLQFLIQYYNGEERAKGNILERFSAQQFPDLHSELNLSSLELGDSALYFCASSVAGAGGNEQFFGPGTRLTVL.

As DNA, the CDR3 is TGCGCCAGCAGCCCGGGGGACGGGAACTCACCCCTCCACTTT. As protein: CASSPGDGNSPLHF. This sequence joins TRBV5-1 and TRBJ1-6, with D maybe TRBD1 (5 bases). Trimming shortened V by 4 bases and J by 10 bases, and 15 bases separated the two germline ends. The CDR3 extends over 14 amino acids. Germline-derived CDR1 and CDR2 are SGHRS and YFSETQ. The variable domain in full, completed from reference TRBV5-1 and TRBJ1-6, reads KAGVTQTPRYLIKTRGQQVTLSCSPISGHRSVSWYQQTPGQGLQFLFEYFSETQRNKGNFPGRFSGRQFSNSRSEMNVSTLELGDSALYLCASSPGDGNSPLHFGNGTRLTVT.

V usage is TRBV15 and J usage is TRBJ1-4; possible D gene TRBD1, 6 bases. This CDR3 contains 15 residues. Germline V gives CDR1 LNHNV, CDR2 YYDKDF (reference sequence). V was cut by 4 bases and J by 7 bases, with 16 bases left in between. In DNA form, the CDR3 reads TGTGCCACCAGCAAACTAAAGGGGGAAGGTGAAAAACTGTTTTTT. This gives the protein CATSKLKGEGEKLFF.

As to this clone: This CDR3 is also generated by other DNA sequences in the sample. The rearrangement uses TRBV7-9 and TRBJ1-1; D is ambiguous. Germline lookup yields CDR1 SEHNR and CDR2 FQNEAQ (reference sequence). The CDR3 sequence is 12 residues long. Trimming took off 1 base at V and 5 bases at J, with 5 bases between the two ends. CDR3 sequence (DNA): TGTGCCAGCAGCTTAGGCTCGACTGAAGCTTTCTTT. Translated, it gives CASSLGSTEAFF.

The rearrangement links TRBV11-2 to TRBJ2-7; 7 positions match TRBD1. The CDR3 sequence is 15 residues long. Germline-derived CDR1 and CDR2 are SGHAT and FQNNGV. V gave up 3 bases and J gave up 2 bases; unmatched junction bases: 7. The CDR3 sequence: CASSFEPGQTYEQYF. CDR3 DNA: TGTGCCAGCAGCTTCGAGCCGGGACAGACCTACGAGCAGTACTTC.

The gene calls are TRBV5-1 and TRBJ1-6; the D is unclear. Deletions cut 4 bases from V and 14 bases from J, with 13 bases between. There are 12 residues in the CDR3. Germline CDR1 is SGHRS and CDR2 is YFSETQ. CDR3 coding DNA: TGCGCCAGCAGCCAGGACCGCTTAACCCTCCACTTT. Translated: CASSQDRLTLHF.

For the CDR3, the DNA is TGTGCCAGCAGTGAAGGACAGGGGGCAGATACGCAGTATTTT. Protein: CASSEGQGADTQYF. V and J are TRBV6-1 and TRBJ2-3, with 9 bases fitting TRBD1. Germline V gene data show CDR1 as MNHNS and CDR2 as SASEGT. CDR3 length equals 14 residues. Trimming at V came to 1 base and at J to 4 bases, leaving 0 bases not matched to a gene.

V and J are TRBV6-5 and TRBJ2-3; D not certain. The CDR3 has 14 residues. Germline CDR1 and CDR2: MNHEY and SVGAGI. Deletions cut 4 bases from V and 0 bases from J, with 8 bases between. CDR3: CASSSLISTDTQYF. In nucleotides, the CDR3 is TGTGCCAGCAGTTCTCTGATTAGCACAGATACGCAGTATTTT.

V is TRBV29-1 and J is TRBJ1-1; 8 bases match TRBD1. CDR1 is SQVTM and CDR2 is ANQGSEA in the germline V gene. The CDR3 has 13 amino acids. After removal of 5 bases from V and 3 bases from J, the junction contained 5 bases not matched to a gene. Written as DNA, the CDR3 is TGCAGCGTTAACAGGGGGACGGACACTGAAGCTTTCTTT. Translated: CSVNRGTDTEAFF.

The chain recombines TRBV19 with TRBJ1-6; 10 bases map to TRBD1. The CDR3 totals 15 residues. The V gene end was trimmed by 3 bases and the J gene end by 7 bases; junction bases not matched to a gene: 3. Germline lookup yields CDR1 LNHDA and CDR2 SQIVND (reference sequence). CDR3 sequence (DNA): TGTGCCAGTAGTATGACAGGGGGCCAAAATTCACCCCTCCACTTT. It is translated as CASSMTGGQNSPLHF. The complete variable domain, with remaining parts taken from reference TRBV19 and TRBJ1-6, reads DGGITQSPKYLFRKEGQNVTLSCEQNLNHDAMYWYRQDPGQGLRLIYYSQIVNDFQKGDIAEGYSVSREKKESFPLTVTSAQKNPTAFYLCASSMTGGQNSPLHFGNGTRLTVT.

V usage is TRBV4-1 and J usage is TRBJ1-1; D remains unclear. Germline V gives CDR1 MGHRA, CDR2 YSYEKL. V was clipped by 4 bases and J by 7 bases, with 16 bases between them. The CDR3 has 14 amino acids. In DNA, the CDR3 is TGCGCCAGCAGCCCCTACGGGGAATTGGATGAAGCTTTCTTT. Its translation is CASSPYGELDEAFF.

In DNA form, the CDR3 reads TGTGCCAGCAGCCCTACCAGGACAGGGGGCGCAAACTATGGCTACACCTTC. It encodes CASSPTRTGGANYGYTF. The rearrangement joins TRBV4-2 to TRBJ1-2, with TRBD1 identical over 11 bases. Germline V lookup: CDR1 LGHNA, CDR2 YNFKEQ. This CDR3 spans 17 amino acids. The V gene end was trimmed by 4 bases and the J gene end by 2 bases; junction bases not matched to a gene: 9.

J is TRBJ2-7 and V is TRBV7-9; D uncertain. In germline, CDR1 is SEHNR, CDR2 FQNEAQ (reference sequence). The V and J ends lost 1 base and 7 bases respectively, with 8 bases between them. The CDR3 contains 12 residues. CDR3 sequence reads: CASSLGTREQYF. The CDR3 DNA reads as TGTGCCAGCAGCTTAGGGACGAGGGAGCAGTACTTC.

V and J are TRBV5-4 and TRBJ2-3; unclear D gene. Germline lookup yields CDR1 SGHNT and CDR2 YYREEE (reference sequence). This CDR3 contains 15 residues. The V end lost 1 base, the J end lost 0 bases, and 9 bases lay between the germline ends. The CDR3 bases are TGTGCCAGCAGCTTGTGGACCACTAGCACAGATACGCAGTATTTT. Residues: CASSLWTTSTDTQYF.

This rearrangement joins TRBV7-2 to TRBJ1-2; no clear D. V was shortened by 1 base and J by 6 bases, with 21 bases between the two germline ends. Germline lookup yields CDR1 SGHTA and CDR2 FQGNSA. This CDR3 has 17 residues. This CDR3 is CASSLGVGGVGYNGYTF. CDR3 bases: TGTGCCAGCAGCTTAGGAGTAGGCGGGGTGGGCTATAATGGCTACACCTTC.

The V call is TRBV7-5, the J call TRBJ1-2; the table assigns TRBD1, which was not confirmed against the DNA. TRBV7-5 is recorded as a pseudogene. This CDR3 region has 16 residues. CDR3 protein: CVRSSSDRDAFYGYTF. The CDR3 DNA is TGTGTCAGAAGCTCTTCCGACAGGGACGCCTTCTATGGCTACACCTTC.

V gene TRBV11-2 combines with J gene TRBJ1-1, with D hard to call. Trimming removed 5 bases from V and 0 bases from J, with 13 bases in between. The length of the CDR3 is 15 residues. The germline V gene has CDR1 SGHAT and CDR2 FQNNGV. This CDR3 reads CASSLAGMMNTEAFF. The CDR3 bases are TGTGCCAGCAGCCTCGCGGGCATGATGAACACTGAAGCTTTCTTT. The full variable domain, completed using reference TRBV11-2 and TRBJ1-1, is EAGVAQSPRYKIIEKRQSVAFWCNPISGHATLYWYQQILGQGPKLLIQFQNNGVVDDSQLPKDRFSAERLKGVDSTLKIQPAKLEDSAVYLCASSLAGMMNTEAFFGQGTRLTVV.

V is TRBV21-1 and J is TRBJ1-2; TRBD1 was called by the table and not checked on the DNA. TRBV21-1 is shown as a pseudogene. This CDR3 comprises 10 residues. The CDR3 loop is CSTGGGGYTF. The CDR3 DNA reads TGTTCCACAGGGGGCGGTGGCTACACCTTC.

The chain joins TRBV15 to TRBJ2-5; no clear D. The J call may be wrong; the DNA end is better matched by TRBJ2-7. Germline lookup yields CDR1 LNHNV and CDR2 YYDKDF (reference sequence). The CDR3 runs 14 residues. The CDR3 DNA sequence: TGTGCCACCAGCAGATCCATTTCCCCCTACGAGCAGTACTTC. Protein: CATSRSISPYEQYF.

The V call is TRBV7-9, the J call TRBJ2-1; D is unresolved. The CDR3 spans 12 residues. V lost 1 base to trimming and J lost 7 bases, with 5 bases between them. The germline gives CDR1 SEHNR, CDR2 FQNEAQ (reference sequence). The CDR3 protein is CASSLDGNEQFF. In DNA, the CDR3 is TGTGCCAGCAGCTTAGACGGGAATGAGCAGTTCTTC.

The chain combines TRBV11-2 with TRBJ2-5, with 8 nucleotides matching TRBD2. The V segment lost 2 bases and the J segment 5 bases; nucleotides outside the gene matches: 7. CDR3 length equals 15 residues. Looked up from germline, CDR1 is SGHAT and CDR2 is FQNNGV. Written as DNA, the CDR3 is TGTGCCAGCAGCTTATTTCGGGGGGGCCGGGAGACCCAGTACTTC. Its protein is CASSLFRGGRETQYF.